This TCR beta chain stems from a study of blood T cell repertoires in COVID-19. V was trimmed by 1 base and J by 3 bases, leaving 10 bases between them. The CDR3 extends over 15 amino acids. CDR1 is SGHRS and CDR2 is YFSETQ in the germline V gene. In the authors' workflow: From reference gene primer amplification, estimates of nucleated cell counts were derived. The table came from immunoSEQ multiplex PCR; TCRdb's copy has only in-frame clones and leaves some out. For V, J and clone size, that table is used; D and trimming come from the DNA. Among over 85,000 clones listed, about 85% were seen once. The clonotype comes from an elderly man with acute or convalescent COVID-19. V gene TRBV5-1 combines with J gene TRBJ2-2; D is possibly TRBD2 (5 bases). Sequencing used peripheral blood. The chain's CDR3 is CASSLRSADTGELFF. The CDR3 coding sequence is TGCGCCAGCAGCTTGCGGTCAGCGGACACCGGGGAGCTGTTTTTT.